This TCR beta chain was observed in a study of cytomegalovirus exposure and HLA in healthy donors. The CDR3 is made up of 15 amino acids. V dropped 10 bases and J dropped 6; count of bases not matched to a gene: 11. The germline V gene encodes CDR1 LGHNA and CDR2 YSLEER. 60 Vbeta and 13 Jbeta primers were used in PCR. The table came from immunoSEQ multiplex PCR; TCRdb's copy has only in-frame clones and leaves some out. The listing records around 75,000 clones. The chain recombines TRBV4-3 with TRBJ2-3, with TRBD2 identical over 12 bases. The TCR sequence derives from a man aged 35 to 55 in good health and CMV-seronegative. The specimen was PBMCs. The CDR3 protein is CATSRLAGEEDTQYF. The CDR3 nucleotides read TGCGCCACCAGTCGACTAGCGGGAGAAGAGGATACGCAGTATTTT.